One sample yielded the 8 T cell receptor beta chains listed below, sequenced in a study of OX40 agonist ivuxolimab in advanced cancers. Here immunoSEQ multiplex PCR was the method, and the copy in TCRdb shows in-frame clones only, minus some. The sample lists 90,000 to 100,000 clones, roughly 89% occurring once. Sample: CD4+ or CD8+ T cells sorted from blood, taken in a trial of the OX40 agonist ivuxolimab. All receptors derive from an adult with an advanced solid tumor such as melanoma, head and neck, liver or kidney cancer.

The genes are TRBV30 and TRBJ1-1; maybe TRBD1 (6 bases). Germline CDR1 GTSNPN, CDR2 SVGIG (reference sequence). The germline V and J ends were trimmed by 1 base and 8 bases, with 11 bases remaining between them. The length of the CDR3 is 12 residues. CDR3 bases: TGTGCCTGGAGTGGAGGGGGGTTCGAAGCTTTCTTT. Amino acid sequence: CAWSGGGFEAFF.

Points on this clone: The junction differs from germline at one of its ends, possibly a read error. The chain's CDR3 is CASSYYRGETPAF. DNA of the CDR3: TGTGCCAGCAGCTACTATCGGGGGGAGACTCCGGCATTC. The V gene is TRBV7-2, the J gene TRBJ2-4, with TRBD2 identical over 7 bases. The CDR3 loop spans 13 amino acids. Germline CDR1 SGHTA, CDR2 FQGNSA.

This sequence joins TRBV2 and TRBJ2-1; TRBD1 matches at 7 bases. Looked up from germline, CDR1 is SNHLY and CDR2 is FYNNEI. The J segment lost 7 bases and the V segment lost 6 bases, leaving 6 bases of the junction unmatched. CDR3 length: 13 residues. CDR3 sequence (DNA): TGTGCCAGCAGATGGGACAGTACGAATGAGCAGTTCTTC. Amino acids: CASRWDSTNEQFF.

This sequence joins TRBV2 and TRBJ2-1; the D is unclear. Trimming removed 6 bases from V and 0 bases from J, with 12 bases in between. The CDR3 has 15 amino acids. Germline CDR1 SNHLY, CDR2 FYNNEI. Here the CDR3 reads CASREYPSSYNEQFF. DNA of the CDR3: TGTGCCAGCAGGGAGTACCCCAGCTCCTACAATGAGCAGTTCTTC. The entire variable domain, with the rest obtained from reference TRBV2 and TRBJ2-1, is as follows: EPEVTQTPSHQVTQMGQEVILRCVPISNHLYFYWYRQILGQKVEFLVSFYNNEISEKSEIFDDQFSVERPDGSNFTLKIRSTKLEDSAMYFCASREYPSSYNEQFFGPGTRLTVL.

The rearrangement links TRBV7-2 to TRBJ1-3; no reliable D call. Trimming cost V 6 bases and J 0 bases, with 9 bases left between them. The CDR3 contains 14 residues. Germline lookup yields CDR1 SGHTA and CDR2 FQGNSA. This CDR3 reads CASRPSYSGNTIYF. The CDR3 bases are TGTGCCAGCAGGCCTAGTTACTCTGGAAACACCATATATTTT.

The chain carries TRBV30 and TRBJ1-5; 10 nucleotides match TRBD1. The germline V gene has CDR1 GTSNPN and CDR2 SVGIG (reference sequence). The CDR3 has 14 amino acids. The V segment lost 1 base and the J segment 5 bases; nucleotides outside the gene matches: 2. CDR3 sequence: CAWSADRGHQPQHF. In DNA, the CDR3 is TGTGCCTGGAGTGCCGACAGGGGGCATCAGCCCCAGCATTTT. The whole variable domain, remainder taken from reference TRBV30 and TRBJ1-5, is SQTIHQWPATLVQPVGSPLSLECTVEGTSNPNLYWYRQAAGRGLQLLFYSVGIGQISSEVPQNLSASRPQDRQFILSSKKLLLSDSGFYLCAWSADRGHQPQHFGDGTRLSIL.

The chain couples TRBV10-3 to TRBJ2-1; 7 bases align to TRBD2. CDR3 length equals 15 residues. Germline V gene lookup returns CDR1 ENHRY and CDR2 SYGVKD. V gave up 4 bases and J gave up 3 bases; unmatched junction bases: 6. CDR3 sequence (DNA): TGTGCCATCAGTGGGAGCGGGGCGATCTACAATGAGCAGTTCTTC. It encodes CAISGSGAIYNEQFF.

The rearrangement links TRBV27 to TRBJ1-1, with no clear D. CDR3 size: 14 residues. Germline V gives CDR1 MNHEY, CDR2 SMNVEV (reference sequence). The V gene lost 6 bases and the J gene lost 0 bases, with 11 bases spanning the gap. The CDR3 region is CASRSPSMNTEAFF. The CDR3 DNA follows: TGTGCCAGCAGGTCACCTTCGATGAACACTGAAGCTTTCTTT.